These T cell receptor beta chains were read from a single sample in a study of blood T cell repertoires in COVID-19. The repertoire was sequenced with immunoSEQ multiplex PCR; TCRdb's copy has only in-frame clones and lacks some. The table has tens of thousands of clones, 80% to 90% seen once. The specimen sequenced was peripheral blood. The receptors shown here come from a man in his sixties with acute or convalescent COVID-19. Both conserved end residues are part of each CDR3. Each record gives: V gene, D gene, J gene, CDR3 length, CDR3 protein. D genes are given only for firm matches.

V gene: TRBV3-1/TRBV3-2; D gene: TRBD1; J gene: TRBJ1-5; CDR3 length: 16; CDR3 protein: CASSPTGVGLHQPQHF
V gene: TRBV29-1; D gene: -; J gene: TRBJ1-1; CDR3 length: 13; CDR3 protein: CSAVQGFGTEAFF
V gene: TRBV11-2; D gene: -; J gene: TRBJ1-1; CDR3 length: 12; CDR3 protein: CASSEQGTEAFF
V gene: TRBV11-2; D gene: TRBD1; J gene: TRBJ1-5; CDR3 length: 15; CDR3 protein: CASSTTDRGGQPQHF
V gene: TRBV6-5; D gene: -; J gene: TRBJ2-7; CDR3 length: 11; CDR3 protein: CASRRGYEQYF
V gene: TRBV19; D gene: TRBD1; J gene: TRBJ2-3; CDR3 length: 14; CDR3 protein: CASSSGQGTDTQYF
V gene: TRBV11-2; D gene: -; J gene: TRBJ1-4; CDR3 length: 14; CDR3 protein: CASSQGPINEKLFF
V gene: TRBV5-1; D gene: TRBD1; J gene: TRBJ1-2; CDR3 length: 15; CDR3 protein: CASSLVTGGLDGYTF
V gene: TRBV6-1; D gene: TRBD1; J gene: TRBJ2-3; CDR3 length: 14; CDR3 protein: CASSEDRVFDTQYF
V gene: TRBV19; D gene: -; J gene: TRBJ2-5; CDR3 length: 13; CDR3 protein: CASSINVQETQYF
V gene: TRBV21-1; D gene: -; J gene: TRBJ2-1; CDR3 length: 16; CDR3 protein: CASSRKGGTGEWVQFF
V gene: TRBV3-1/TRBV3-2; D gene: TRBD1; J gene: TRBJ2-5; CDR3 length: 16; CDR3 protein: CASSPGQVPPQETQYF
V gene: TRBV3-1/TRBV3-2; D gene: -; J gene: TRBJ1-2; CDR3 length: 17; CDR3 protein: CASSQEQGSLANYGYTF
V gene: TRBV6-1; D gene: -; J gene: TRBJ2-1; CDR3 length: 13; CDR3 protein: CASSEGSGYEQFF
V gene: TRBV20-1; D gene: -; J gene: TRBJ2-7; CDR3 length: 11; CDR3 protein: CSARESGEQYF
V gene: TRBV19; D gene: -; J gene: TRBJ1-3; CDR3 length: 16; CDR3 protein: CASSIRQDHGGNTIYF
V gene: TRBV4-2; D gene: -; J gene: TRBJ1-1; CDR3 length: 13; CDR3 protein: CASSQDLQVEAFF
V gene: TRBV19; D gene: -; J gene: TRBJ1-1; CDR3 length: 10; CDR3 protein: CASRNTEAFF
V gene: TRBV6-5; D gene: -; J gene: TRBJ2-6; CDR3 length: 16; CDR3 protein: CASSYVWGPGANVLTF
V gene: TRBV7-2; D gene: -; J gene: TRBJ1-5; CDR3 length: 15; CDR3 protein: CASSTQGGGNQPQHF
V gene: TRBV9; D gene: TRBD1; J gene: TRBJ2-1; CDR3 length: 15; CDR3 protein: CASKGAVSSYNEQFF
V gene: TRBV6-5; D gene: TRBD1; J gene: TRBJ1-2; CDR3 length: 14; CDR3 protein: CASSLSDRGYGYTF
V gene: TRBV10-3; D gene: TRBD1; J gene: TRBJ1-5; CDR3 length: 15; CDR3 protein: CAISEGQGSNQPQHF
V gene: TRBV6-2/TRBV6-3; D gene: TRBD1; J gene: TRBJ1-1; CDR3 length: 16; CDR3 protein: CASSSPRGQTNTEAFF
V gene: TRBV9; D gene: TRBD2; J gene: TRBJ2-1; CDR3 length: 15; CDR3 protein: CASSVRERGGFEQFF
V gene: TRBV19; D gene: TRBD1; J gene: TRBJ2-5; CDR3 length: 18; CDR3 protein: CASSMARGRTSTQETQYF
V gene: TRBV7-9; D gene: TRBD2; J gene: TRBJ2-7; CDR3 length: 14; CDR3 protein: CASGERGSTYEQYF
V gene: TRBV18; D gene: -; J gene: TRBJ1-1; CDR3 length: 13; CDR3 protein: CASSYGQNTEAFF
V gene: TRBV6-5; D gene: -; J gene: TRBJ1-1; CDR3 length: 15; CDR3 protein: CASSSRGGGRTEAFF
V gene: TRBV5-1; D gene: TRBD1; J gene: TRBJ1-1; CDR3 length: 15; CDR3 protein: CASSLERTGNTEAFF
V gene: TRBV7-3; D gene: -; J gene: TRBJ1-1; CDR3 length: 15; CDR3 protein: CASSLTPQGNTEAFF
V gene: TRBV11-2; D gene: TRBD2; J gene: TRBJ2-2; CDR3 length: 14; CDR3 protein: CASQLAGGFRELFF
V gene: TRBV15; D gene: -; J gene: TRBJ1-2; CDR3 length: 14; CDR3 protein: CATSRDMTLYGYTF